The table lists the clone carrying this T cell receptor beta chain with many counts. Its antigen remains unknown. The TCRbeta library incorporated unique molecular identifiers. TCRdb reprocessed the PCR reads with MiXCR, giving one entry per CDR3 protein. The sample consists of some 200,000 distinct CDR3 sequences, 11% of them appearing once. Germline-derived CDR1 and CDR2 are SGHRS and YFSETQ. The trim removed 0 bases at V and 4 bases at J, leaving 4 bases unmatched. The CDR3 length is 16 residues. The sample is drawn from a study of T-cell reconstitution after alpha-beta-depleted transplantation in children. Notes on the study in general: Reports say that about two months after transplant, the alpha-beta T cells came out of several hundred graft clones that had expanded.

The chain links TRBV5-1 to TRBJ2-3; 11 bases are a match to TRBD2. This clonotype was sampled from a child under two years old with acute myeloid leukemia, due to receive a stem cell transplant. Material: PBMCs, obtained before TCRalphabeta/CD19-depleted stem cell transplant. This CDR3 is CASSLALAGEADTQYF. The CDR3 coding sequence is TGCGCCAGCAGCTTGGCACTAGCGGGAGAGGCAGATACGCAGTATTTT.